This TCR beta chain emerged from a study of T-cell memory formation after mild COVID-19 (dated by TCRdb to the early 2020s). Study-level background: TCR sequence clusters from the two donors were largely donor specific. In a couple of donors, T-cell clones that expanded and contracted after mild COVID-19 were tracked by sequencing TCRalpha and TCRbeta repertoires over time. Two young, previously healthy adult volunteers made up the cohort, one male and one female.

Ficoll-Paque density gradient centrifugation was the method used to isolate PBMCs. The sequencing machine was an Illumina NovaSeq 6000. cDNA libraries for TCRalpha and TCRbeta were prepared by 5'RACE using constant-segment primers, with sample barcodes and unique molecular identifiers added. Trizol reagent was used to extract RNA from every sample. Amplification of the libraries took two PCR steps, and the second step added a second sample barcode plus Illumina TruSeq adapters. Sequencing of the libraries was done on an Illumina NovaSeq, producing 2 x 150 bp paired-end reads. Under the source paper's analysis protocol: Reads were demultiplexed and collapsed into UMI-guided consensus sequences with migec v1.2.7. With mixcr v2.1.11, UMI consensuses were aligned to TRA and TRB V and J templates and assembled into clonotypes. A clonotype was counted as expanded or contracted only when both edgeR and NoisET called the clonotype significant, with the noise models trained on biological replicates. For edgeR calls, the cutoffs were a false discovery rate-adjusted p below 0.01 and a log2 fold-change threshold of 1. As an exploratory analysis of dynamics, max-normalized trajectories of the 1000 most abundant clonotypes were examined by PCA with hierarchical clustering. Separately sequenced CD4+ and CD8+ repertoires were used to assign the CD4 or CD8 phenotype of responding clones. TCRdb redid the processing of the public reads, applying fastp at Q25 and MiXCR, and retained in-frame beta chains. Identical CDR3 protein sequences are pooled into one entry, listed with their most common genes and DNA. These V and J calls rely on TCRdb rather than the paper's analysis. The table for this sample lists roughly 190,000 distinct CDR3 sequences; 27% of them were counted only once. The ten largest clonotypes hold over 9.5% of the sample.

This clonotype was detected only a few times. There is no known antigen for this receptor. Base qualities were left out, and no much larger clone turns up one base away. Overall study results and their limits: Balanced CD4/CD8 phenotypes were observed for clones contracting from day 15 to 85, whereas a bias towards CD4+ was observed for a second wave of clones expanding from day 15 to 37. The study included only a couple of mild cases, and larger cohorts that include severe cases with pre-infection samples were judged to be necessary. SARS-CoV-2 specificity was not confirmed for the second-wave clones peaking on day 37. The detection of some responding clones in pre-infection memory suggests that pre-existing cross-reactive memory T cells joined the SARS-CoV-2 response. Contracting CD4+ clones appeared mostly in the CM and EM memory subsets, whereas CD8+ clones were enriched in EMRA.

V and J lose 7 bases and 5 bases, and a span of 14 bases separates them. The CDR3 runs 13 amino acids, cysteine and phenylalanine included. Only CDR3 DNA remains: 39 bases, in frame from the first base. In this chain, TRBV12-3 or TRBV12-4 is recombined with TRBJ1-1; matching of 5 bases hints at TRBD1 as the D gene. The TCR comes from an adult woman who had mild COVID-19 (a few samples of this study predate the infection). The sample titles of this study are shuffled in the database, so cell type and time point are left out; the donor was told from shared clones. What was sequenced was PBMCs or a T cell subset sorted from them (not recorded which). The CDR3 reads as follows: CASIKGRWTEAFF. At the DNA level, the sequence is TGTGCCAGCATAAAGGGGCGATGGACTGAAGCTTTCTTT.